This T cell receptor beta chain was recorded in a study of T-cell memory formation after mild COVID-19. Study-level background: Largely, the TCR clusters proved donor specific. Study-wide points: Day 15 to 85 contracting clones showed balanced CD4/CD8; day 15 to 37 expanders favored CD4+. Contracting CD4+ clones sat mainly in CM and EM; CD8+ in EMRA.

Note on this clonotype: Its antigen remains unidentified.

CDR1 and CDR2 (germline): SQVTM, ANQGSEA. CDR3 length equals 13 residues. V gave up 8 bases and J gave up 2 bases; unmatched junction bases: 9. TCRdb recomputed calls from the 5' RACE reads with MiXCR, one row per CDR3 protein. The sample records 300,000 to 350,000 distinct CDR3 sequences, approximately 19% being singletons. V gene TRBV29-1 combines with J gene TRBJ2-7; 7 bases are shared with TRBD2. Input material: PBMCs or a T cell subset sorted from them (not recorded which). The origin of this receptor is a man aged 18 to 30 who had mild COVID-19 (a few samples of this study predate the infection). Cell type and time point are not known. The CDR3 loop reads CSFRGTSAYEQYF. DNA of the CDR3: TGCAGCTTCCGAGGTACTAGCGCCTACGAGCAGTACTTC.